A single sample gave rise to the 25 T cell receptor beta chains below, sequenced in a study of patients and donors after allogeneic stem cell transplantation. TCRdb independently ran MiXCR on the RT-PCR reads; one entry per CDR3 protein. The data hold about a million distinct CDR3 sequences, with around 17% observed a single time. The sample comprised blood, either unsorted or a sorted T cell fraction (not recorded which). The receptors come from a human donor who was either an allogeneic HSCT recipient or a stem cell or donor lymphocyte infusion donor (not recorded which). It is not recorded whose cells these are; they may come from a transplant donor.

The chain combines TRBV7-9 with TRBJ2-3; either TRBD1 or TRBD2 may fit D (5 bases each). CDR1 is SEHNR, CDR2 FQNEAQ, per germline (reference sequence). Trimming took off 6 bases at V and 8 bases at J, with 24 bases between the two ends. This CDR3 contains 16 residues. For the CDR3, the DNA is TGTGCCAGCAGTCCTACTCGGGCCAGTCTTGGGGGTACGCAGTATTTT. Translation gives CASSPTRASLGGTQYF.

This clonotype was picked up a small number of times. This chain links TRBV19 with TRBJ2-7; D not resolved. CDR1 is LNHDA and CDR2 is SQIVND in the germline V gene (reference sequence). The length of the CDR3 is 13 residues. Trimming cost V 3 bases and J 3 bases, with 9 bases left between them. CDR3 region: CASSIQRYYEQYF. For the CDR3, the DNA is TGTGCCAGTAGTATCCAACGGTACTACGAGCAGTACTTC.

This clonotype appeared a few times. This rearrangement joins TRBV19 to TRBJ1-5; TRBD1 might be the D (6 bases). The CDR3 is 15 amino acids. Germline values: CDR1 LNHDA, CDR2 SQIVND (reference sequence). Deletions cut 4 bases from V and 2 bases from J, with 12 bases between. CDR3 region: CASSTTGLGNQPQHF. The CDR3 DNA follows: TGTGCCAGTAGTACCACAGGGTTAGGCAATCAGCCCCAGCATTTT.

This clonotype has more than one count but fewer than ten. The chain employs TRBV12-3 or TRBV12-4 and TRBJ2-7; 9 bases fit TRBD1. There are 16 residues in the CDR3. V shed 5 bases and J 4 bases; nucleotides not matched to a gene: 12. CDR3 protein: CASSAPSLGQGYEQYF. The CDR3 DNA is TGTGCCAGCAGTGCGCCCTCCCTGGGACAGGGATACGAGCAGTACTTC.

This clonotype has a count of ten or more. The rearrangement uses TRBV10-3 and TRBJ2-7, with 9 bases matching TRBD1. The CDR3 has 13 amino acids. J lost 2 bases, V lost 10 bases, and 6 bases had no gene match. CDR1 ENHRY and CDR2 SYGVKD come from the germline V gene. The chain's CDR3 is CATSGTGPYEQYF. CDR3 bases: TGTGCCACTTCCGGGACAGGGCCCTACGAGCAGTACTTC.

In this sample, this clonotype turned up many times. The CDR3 DNA is TGTGCCAGCAGCCCAATAACCAGTTCCTACGAGCAGTACTTC. Protein product: CASSPITSSYEQYF. The chain carries TRBV7-2 and TRBJ2-7; D call uncertain. The V gene lost 5 bases and the J gene lost 1 base, with 12 bases spanning the gap. CDR1 is SGHTA, CDR2 FQGNSA, per germline. CDR3 size: 14 residues.

The genes are TRBV9 and TRBJ2-7; 7 nucleotides match TRBD2. V shed 3 bases and J 0 bases; nucleotides not matched to a gene: 6. CDR1 is SGDLS, CDR2 YYNGEE, per germline. There are 15 residues in the CDR3. CDR3: CASSAYSGFSYEQYF. The CDR3 bases are TGTGCCAGCAGCGCCTATAGCGGGTTCTCCTACGAGCAGTACTTC.

The V gene is TRBV2, the J gene TRBJ1-2, with a tentative D call TRBD1 (6 bases). This CDR3 spans 15 amino acids. V lost 3 bases and J lost 4, with 15 bases in between. Germline-derived CDR1 and CDR2 are SNHLY and FYNNEI. CDR3 in amino acids: CASSDRGRLAYGYTF. The CDR3, as DNA: TGTGCCAGCAGTGACAGGGGACGACTCGCCTATGGCTACACCTTC. The full variable domain, in which reference TRBV2 and TRBJ1-2 provide the parts outside the CDR3, is EPEVTQTPSHQVTQMGQEVILRCVPISNHLYFYWYRQILGQKVEFLVSFYNNEISEKSEIFDDQFSVERPDGSNFTLKIRSTKLEDSAMYFCASSDRGRLAYGYTFGSGTRLTVV.

This clonotype appeared a few times. The chain combines TRBV12-3 or TRBV12-4 with TRBJ2-2; TRBD2 matches at 8 bases. Losses at the gene ends were 4 bases for V and 4 bases for J; bases not matched to a gene: 5. This CDR3 comprises 15 residues. The CDR3, as DNA: TGTGCCAGCAGTTCCAAGCGGGAGACCACCGGGGAGCTGTTTTTT. The encoded protein is CASSSKRETTGELFF.

The chain is built from TRBV12-3 or TRBV12-4 and TRBJ2-3, with 7 bases lining up with TRBD1. V dropped 5 bases and J dropped 4; count of bases not matched to a gene: 3. The CDR3 is made up of 13 amino acids. The CDR3, as DNA: TGTGCCAGCAGTCGGGGACAGCCAGATACGCAGTATTTT. Residues: CASSRGQPDTQYF.

This clonotype was seen only a few times. The rearrangement links TRBV6-1 to TRBJ1-2, with a tentative D call TRBD1 (6 bases). V was shortened by 7 bases and J by 0 bases, with 12 bases between the two germline ends. Germline assignment: CDR1 MNHNS and CDR2 SASEGT. CDR3 length: 14 residues. DNA for the CDR3: TGTGCCAGCACCGGGACACCTACTAACTATGGCTACACCTTC. As protein: CASTGTPTNYGYTF.

This clonotype has just a few counts. The rearrangement joins TRBV28 to TRBJ2-3; TRBD1 might be the D (6 bases). The V gene's germline CDR1 is MDHEN and CDR2 SYDVKM. The CDR3 covers 16 residues. V dropped 3 bases and J dropped 3 bases, with 16 bases sitting between them. In DNA, the CDR3 is TGTGCCAGCAGTTTGCAGGGGAGATCGGCGACAGATACGCAGTATTTT. Amino acids: CASSLQGRSATDTQYF. The entire variable domain, with the rest obtained from reference TRBV28 and TRBJ2-3, is as follows: DVKVTQSSRYLVKRTGEKVFLECVQDMDHENMFWYRQDPGLGLRLIYFSYDVKMKEKGDIPEGYSVSREKKERFSLILESASTNQTSMYLCASSLQGRSATDTQYFGPGTRLTVL.

The gene calls are TRBV9 and TRBJ2-1; D is perhaps TRBD2 (7 bases). The CDR3 spans 13 residues. Per germline, CDR1 SGDLS and CDR2 YYNGEE. V gave up 5 bases and J gave up 9 bases, with 15 bases separating them. This CDR3 reads CASSQTRGGEQFF. Written as DNA, the CDR3 is TGTGCCAGCAGTCAGACTAGGGGGGGTGAGCAGTTCTTC. Combining the CDR3 with reference TRBV9 and TRBJ2-1 gives the whole variable domain DSGVTQTPKHLITATGQRVTLRCSPRSGDLSVYWYQQSLDQGLQFLIQYYNGEERAKGNILERFSAQQFPDLHSELNLSSLELGDSALYFCASSQTRGGEQFFGPGTRLTVL.

This clonotype was seen a handful of times. The chain links TRBV7-3 to TRBJ1-1, with TRBD1 identical over 7 bases. The CDR3 sequence is 13 residues long. Germline CDR1 and CDR2: SGHTA and FQGTGA. J gave up 8 bases and V 5 bases, and 8 bases lay outside the gene matches. This CDR3 is CASSQGGTSEAFF. DNA for the CDR3: TGTGCCAGCAGCCAGGGGGGGACGTCCGAAGCTTTCTTT.

This clonotype came up many times. This chain's CDR3 is CASSPRQGSLADTQYF. CDR3 DNA: TGTGCCAGCAGTCCGAGACAGGGGAGTCTTGCAGATACGCAGTATTTT. V and J are TRBV12-3 or TRBV12-4 and TRBJ2-3; 8 nucleotides agree with TRBD1. This CDR3 spans 16 amino acids. Trimming cost V 5 bases and J 4 bases; bases outside gene matches: 11.

The rearrangement links TRBV9 to TRBJ1-1; 8 bases are shared with TRBD1. The V segment lost 3 bases and the J segment 2 bases; nucleotides outside the gene matches: 6. Looked up from germline, CDR1 is SGDLS and CDR2 is YYNGEE. The CDR3 totals 15 residues. The CDR3 sequence: CASSGWTGRNTEAFF. CDR3 bases: TGTGCCAGCAGCGGCTGGACAGGGAGAAACACTGAAGCTTTCTTT.

This clonotype was observed a handful of times. V is TRBV19 and J is TRBJ2-2; D is possibly TRBD2 (6 bases). The CDR3 spans 15 residues. With 5 bases removed from V and 1 base from J, the gap between germline ends came to 11 bases. Looked up from germline, CDR1 is LNHDA and CDR2 is SQIVND (reference sequence). The CDR3, as DNA: TGTGCCAGTAGTGACCCGGGGGAGAACACCGGGGAGCTGTTTTTT. This sequence encodes CASSDPGENTGELFF.

CDR3 residues: CASSLATSGTYGYTF. The CDR3 nucleotides are TGTGCCAGCAGCTTGGCCACCTCGGGGACCTATGGCTACACCTTC. V and J are TRBV7-9 and TRBJ1-2, with D possibly being TRBD1 (5 bases). CDR1 and CDR2 from the germline V gene are SEHNR and FQNEAQ (reference sequence). Trimming removed 3 bases at V and 4 bases at J, with 15 bases between. The length of the CDR3 is 15 residues.

This chain uses TRBV29-1 with TRBJ1-1; D unresolved. The CDR3 runs 13 residues. The V end was cut by 7 bases, the J end by 1 base, with 13 bases between. In germline, CDR1 is SQVTM, CDR2 ANQGSEA. CDR3: CSGRTVGNTEAFF. The CDR3 region has the DNA TGCAGCGGCCGAACGGTGGGGAACACTGAAGCTTTCTTT.

The chain combines TRBV27 with TRBJ1-5; possible D gene TRBD1, 6 bases. Germline-derived CDR1 and CDR2 are MNHEY and SMNVEV (reference sequence). The CDR3 is made up of 14 amino acids. Deletions cut 5 bases from V and 7 bases from J, with 15 bases between. The CDR3 DNA reads TGTGCCAGCAGTATAGGGGGAAACGGCCAGCCCCAGCATTTT. Encoded protein: CASSIGGNGQPQHF.

The rearrangement uses TRBV6-2 or TRBV6-3 and TRBJ1-1; a weak D match, TRBD1 (6 bases). In germline, CDR1 is MNHEY, CDR2 SVGEGT. V was shortened by 4 bases and J by 4 bases, with 16 bases between the two germline ends. The CDR3 consists of 15 residues. The CDR3 is CASSLSWGLGTEAFF. DNA of the CDR3: TGTGCCAGCAGTTTGAGTTGGGGGCTGGGCACTGAAGCTTTCTTT.

This clonotype was counted between two and nine times. The chain links TRBV29-1 to TRBJ2-7; 12 bases are shared with TRBD1. Germline V lookup: CDR1 SQVTM, CDR2 ANQGSEA. This CDR3 has 14 amino acids. After removal of 1 base from V and 7 bases from J, the junction contained 5 bases not matched to a gene. Written as DNA, the CDR3 is TGCAGCGTTGAAGCGGGACAGGGGGCTTGGGAGCAGTACTTC. It translates to CSVEAGQGAWEQYF.

This chain uses TRBV7-8 with TRBJ2-3; 10 bases map to TRBD2. The CDR3 is 18 residues long. V was clipped by 2 bases and J by 0 bases; unmatched bases: 8. Germline CDR1 reads SGHVS; CDR2 reads FQNEAQ. CDR3 sequence (DNA): TGTGCCAGCAGCTTACGGGCTAGCGGGAGAGGGAGCACAGATACGCAGTATTTT. Its protein is CASSLRASGRGSTDTQYF. The full variable domain, its missing parts supplied by reference TRBV7-8 and TRBJ2-3, is GAGVSQSPRYKVAKRGQDVALRCDPISGHVSLFWYQQALGQGPEFLTYFQNEAQLDKSGLPSDRFFAERPEGSVSTLKIQRTQQEDSAVYLCASSLRASGRGSTDTQYFGPGTRLTVL.

Only a few counts were recorded for this clonotype. V and J are TRBV6-2 or TRBV6-3 and TRBJ2-1; 13 positions agree with TRBD2. This CDR3 is 19 amino acids long. CDR1 and CDR2 from the germline V gene are MNHEY and SVGEGT. J lost 0 bases, V lost 3 bases, and 8 bases had no gene match. The CDR3 DNA is TGTGCCAGCAGTTATTTAGGACTAGCGGGAGTGCGCTCCTACAATGAGCAGTTCTTC. Its translation: CASSYLGLAGVRSYNEQFF.

The rearrangement links TRBV5-5 to TRBJ1-2; D gene ambiguous. This CDR3 comprises 14 residues. CDR1 is SGHKS and CDR2 is YYEKEE in the germline V gene (reference sequence). Trimming pared 4 bases from V and 8 bases from J, leaving 18 bases between. The CDR3 spells CASSRNGRPEGYTF. CDR3 sequence (DNA): TGTGCCAGCAGCCGGAACGGACGACCCGAGGGCTACACCTTC.